The T cell receptor (beta chain) described here comes from a study of control samples from healthy donors and cancer patients. Germline V gene sequence: CDR1 GTSNPN, CDR2 SVGIG (reference sequence). V gave up 0 bases and J gave up 9 bases, with 6 bases separating them. The CDR3 contains 11 residues. Assay: immunoSEQ multiplex PCR; the TCRdb copy retains only in-frame clones and omits some. This sample carries roughly 130,000 clones, 91% of them seen once, and the ten largest clones take roughly 7.8%. The chain uses TRBV30 and TRBJ2-1; D unclear. This TCR was recovered from a man aged 18 to 29 in good health. The specimen sequenced was blood. The CDR3 region is CAWSVRVEQFF. The CDR3 region has the DNA TGTGCCTGGAGTGTTAGGGTTGAGCAGTTCTTC. Using reference TRBV30 and TRBJ2-1 for the parts outside the CDR3, the full variable domain is SQTIHQWPATLVQPVGSPLSLECTVEGTSNPNLYWYRQAAGRGLQLLFYSVGIGQISSEVPQNLSASRPQDRQFILSSKKLLLSDSGFYLCAWSVRVEQFFGPGTRLTVL.